The 18 T cell receptor beta chains presented below share a single source sample, sequenced in a study of Ad26.COV2.S vaccination and SARS-CoV-2 variants. Treatment reported: over 15 received Ad26.COV2.S at low or high dose, single or two shots; a few received placebo; per-sample allocation not given. Sample collection was performed on day 63 after the first vaccine or placebo injection. Libraries were prepared by immunoSEQ multiplex PCR; TCRdb keeps only in-frame clonotypes and omits some of them. The sample contains 300,000 to 350,000 clones, about 90% of which appear only once. The sequencing here drew on peripheral blood, taken in a trial of Ad26.COV2.S vaccine versus placebo. The receptors were gathered from a person between 18 and 65 years old who received the Ad26.COV2.S COVID-19 vaccine or a placebo.

V usage is TRBV2 and J usage is TRBJ1-2; D is unresolved. The ends were cut back, 2 bases at V and 4 bases at J, with 5 bases in the middle. The CDR3 is made up of 12 amino acids. CDR1 and CDR2 from the germline V gene are SNHLY and FYNNEI. CDR3 nucleotide sequence: TGTGCCAGCAGTGAAAGAACCTATGGCTACACCTTC. It codes for CASSERTYGYTF.

The sample holds a few counts of this clone. J is TRBJ2-1 and V is TRBV2, with a tentative D call TRBD1 (5 bases). With 5 bases removed from V and 5 bases from J, the gap between germline ends came to 40 bases. The germline V gene encodes CDR1 SNHLY and CDR2 FYNNEI. CDR3 length equals 23 residues. CDR3 DNA: TGTGCCAGCAGTAGCTCTATAAACCCCGAAACGGTTGTTGTCAGGGCGGATGACAATGAGCAGTTCTTC. Translation: CASSSSINPETVVVRADDNEQFF.

The chain carries TRBV6-5 and TRBJ2-3; D is uncertain. Trimming took off 1 base at V and 4 bases at J, with 9 bases between the two ends. The CDR3 is 14 residues long. CDR1 is MNHEY, CDR2 SVGAGI, per germline. CDR3 nucleotide sequence: TGTGCCAGCAGTTACTTTTTCCAGCCAGATACGCAGTATTTT. As protein: CASSYFFQPDTQYF.

The V call is TRBV5-6, the J call TRBJ1-3; D is unclear. Trimming removed 2 bases at V and 5 bases at J, with 11 bases between. There are 14 residues in the CDR3. Germline V gives CDR1 SGHDT, CDR2 YYEEEE. The CDR3 here is CASSLEGIRNTIYF. Here the CDR3 DNA reads TGTGCCAGCAGCTTAGAGGGTATCCGAAACACCATATATTTT.

The J gene is TRBJ2-1, the V gene TRBV7-9; 8 nucleotides align to TRBD2. The germline V gene has CDR1 SEHNR and CDR2 FQNEAQ (reference sequence). With V trimmed by 5 bases and J by 7 bases, 10 bases remained unmatched. The CDR3 has 15 residues. CDR3 region: CASSLWSGGSNEQFF. The CDR3 region has the DNA TGTGCCAGCAGCCTATGGAGCGGGGGTTCGAATGAGCAGTTCTTC. Full variable domain (outside the CDR3, taken from reference TRBV7-9 and TRBJ2-1): DTGVSQNPRHKITKRGQNVTFRCDPISEHNRLYWYRQTLGQGPEFLTYFQNEAQLEKSRLLSDRFSAERPKGSFSTLEIQRTEQGDSAMYLCASSLWSGGSNEQFFGPGTRLTVL.

DNA of the CDR3: TGTGCCAGCAGCTTCCTTGGGACGGGTGGCTCTGGAAACACCATATATTTT. As protein: CASSFLGTGGSGNTIYF. The chain links TRBV7-8 to TRBJ1-3; TRBD1 is a possible D gene (5 bases). The CDR3 is 17 residues long. The V end was cut by 3 bases, the J end by 0 bases, with 15 bases between. Per the germline V gene, CDR1 is SGHVS and CDR2 is FQNEAQ. Based on the CDR3 plus reference TRBV7-8 and TRBJ1-3, the full variable domain is GAGVSQSPRYKVAKRGQDVALRCDPISGHVSLFWYQQALGQGPEFLTYFQNEAQLDKSGLPSDRFFAERPEGSVSTLKIQRTQQEDSAVYLCASSFLGTGGSGNTIYFGEGSWLTVV.

The rearrangement links TRBV6-5 to TRBJ1-1; 7 nucleotides line up with TRBD1. CDR1 MNHEY and CDR2 SVGAGI come from the germline V gene. The CDR3 is 12 residues long. V lost 6 bases, J lost 9 bases, and 7 bases stayed unmatched. In DNA, the CDR3 is TGTGCCAGCAGGCGCGGGACAGATAAAGCTTTCTTT. It codes for CASRRGTDKAFF.

This clone occurred a few times. The same CDR3 is also encoded by other DNA sequences in this sample. The chain joins TRBV7-9 to TRBJ1-1; D remains ambiguous. V lost 3 bases and J 1 base, leaving 3 bases between the germline ends. This CDR3 is 12 amino acids long. The germline V gene encodes CDR1 SEHNR and CDR2 FQNEAQ (reference sequence). CDR3 nucleotides: TGTGCCAGCAGCTTCGGGAACACTGAAGCTTTCTTT. Protein: CASSFGNTEAFF.

The DNA for the CDR3 is TGTGCCAGTAGTAGGAGCAATAAGGGGCAGGCTGAAGCTTTCTTT. Translating gives CASSRSNKGQAEAFF. The chain couples TRBV19 to TRBJ1-1; D perhaps matches TRBD1 (5 bases). CDR1 and CDR2 from the germline V gene are LNHDA and SQIVND (reference sequence). V shed 4 bases and J shed 6 bases, with 18 bases lying between them. This CDR3 contains 15 residues.

CDR3 nucleotide sequence: TGTGCCAGCAGTTTGGCTAGCGGGTTTACCTACGAGCAGTACGTC. Translating it yields CASSLASGFTYEQYV. The chain recombines TRBV28 with TRBJ2-7; 8 nucleotides align to TRBD2. This CDR3 is built from 15 residues. The junction had 6 bases not matched to a gene; V was cut back by 3 bases and J by 2 bases. Germline V CDR1 and CDR2: MDHEN, SYDVKM.

The CDR3 DNA follows: TGTGCCACCAGTGAAACGGACAGCAGCTCCTACAATGAGCAGTTCTTC. This encodes CATSETDSSSYNEQFF. The V and J genes are TRBV24-1 and TRBJ2-1; possibly TRBD1 for D (6 bases). Germline V gene lookup returns CDR1 KGHDR and CDR2 SFDVKD. The CDR3 has 16 residues. The germline V and J ends were trimmed by 4 bases and 0 bases, with 12 bases remaining between them.

J is TRBJ2-5 and V is TRBV11-2; 8 bases align to TRBD1. With V trimmed by 7 bases and J by 5 bases, 9 bases remained unmatched. The CDR3 contains 14 residues. Looked up from germline, CDR1 is SGHAT and CDR2 is FQNNGV. The CDR3 loop is CASTIPGGEETQYF. CDR3 DNA: TGTGCCAGCACCATCCCAGGGGGCGAGGAGACCCAGTACTTC.

This chain joins TRBV30 and TRBJ2-1; D is unclear. From germline, CDR1 is GTSNPN and CDR2 SVGIG (reference sequence). Trimming took off 2 bases at V and 10 bases at J, with 12 bases between the two ends. This CDR3 region has 12 residues. The CDR3: CAWSRAAWEQFF. DNA of the CDR3: TGTGCCTGGAGTCGGGCTGCCTGGGAGCAGTTCTTC.

V gene TRBV6-5 combines with J gene TRBJ2-3; no reliable D call. V lost 8 bases and J 1 base, leaving 16 bases between the germline ends. The CDR3 is 15 residues long. Looked up from germline, CDR1 is MNHEY and CDR2 is SVGAGI. The CDR3 here is CASRLGGSGTDTQYF. CDR3 sequence (DNA): TGTGCCAGCCGTTTGGGCGGTTCTGGCACAGATACGCAGTATTTT.

This clone appeared once. The rearrangement uses TRBV5-4 and TRBJ1-6; D gene uncertain. Trimming stripped 2 bases from V and 9 bases from J, with 15 bases between. CDR3 size: 15 residues. Germline V lookup: CDR1 SGHNT, CDR2 YYREEE (reference sequence). CDR3 residues: CASSLELQVLSPLHF. DNA of the CDR3: TGTGCCAGCAGCTTAGAGTTGCAGGTCCTTTCACCCCTCCACTTT.

The V call is TRBV27, the J call TRBJ2-3; a possible D gene is TRBD2 (5 bases). Per germline, CDR1 MNHEY and CDR2 SMNVEV (reference sequence). The CDR3 contains 13 residues. V was clipped by 2 bases and J by 4 bases, with 7 bases between them. DNA for the CDR3: TGTGCCAGCAGTTTAGGGAGTCCAGATACGCAGTATTTT. Its protein product is CASSLGSPDTQYF.

This clone has only one observation. CDR3 in amino acids: CASSPLGNEQFF. The CDR3, as DNA: TGTGCCAGCTCACCTCTGGGCAATGAGCAGTTCTTC. This rearrangement joins TRBV18 to TRBJ2-1, with D hard to call. CDR1 and CDR2 from the germline V gene are KGHSH and LQKENI. This CDR3 is 12 amino acids long. V gave up 3 bases and J gave up 6 bases, with 6 bases separating them.

The J gene is TRBJ2-3, the V gene TRBV7-9, with D unclear. V shed 3 bases and J shed 0 bases, with 4 bases lying between them. The CDR3 is 13 residues long. Germline values: CDR1 SEHNR, CDR2 FQNEAQ (reference sequence). Here the CDR3 DNA reads TGTGCCAGCAGCTTTTTCAGCACAGATACGCAGTATTTT. Translated, it gives CASSFFSTDTQYF.